The present T cell receptor beta chain was sequenced within a study of blood T cell repertoires in COVID-19. Individuals aged 18 to 89 years were recruited from approximately 22 US areas. Symptom resolution, clearance, or two negative PCRs marked donors in Cohort 3 as recovered. The CDR3 has 13 residues. Germline V gives CDR1 LNHNV, CDR2 YYDKDF (reference sequence). Trimming left V 0 bases short and J 7 bases short, with 9 bases between. Clones were sequenced by immunoSEQ multiplex PCR, and TCRdb holds only the in-frame ones, with some missing. This table holds around 250,000 clones, 85% to 90% found once.

V usage is TRBV15 and J usage is TRBJ1-2; D unresolved. Sequenced material: PBMCs or T cells enriched from blood (not recorded which). The source of this sequence is a man in his late teens or twenties who had recovered from COVID-19. This CDR3 is CATSRETGAGYTF. As DNA, the CDR3 is TGTGCCACCAGCAGAGAAACGGGTGCTGGCTACACCTTC.